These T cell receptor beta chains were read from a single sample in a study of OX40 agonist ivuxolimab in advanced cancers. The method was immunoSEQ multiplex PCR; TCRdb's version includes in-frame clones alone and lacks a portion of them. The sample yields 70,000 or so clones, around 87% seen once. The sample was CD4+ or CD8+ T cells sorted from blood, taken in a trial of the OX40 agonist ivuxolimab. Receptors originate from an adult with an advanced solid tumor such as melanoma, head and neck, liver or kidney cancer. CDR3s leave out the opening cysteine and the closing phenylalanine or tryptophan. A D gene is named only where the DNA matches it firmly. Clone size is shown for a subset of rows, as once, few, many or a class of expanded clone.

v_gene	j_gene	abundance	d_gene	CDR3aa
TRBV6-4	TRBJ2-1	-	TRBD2	ASSQISGGEQF
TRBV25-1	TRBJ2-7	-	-	ASYGSQQY
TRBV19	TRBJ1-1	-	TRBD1	ASSPLIRDREAF
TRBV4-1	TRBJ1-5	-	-	ASSWGGGNQPQH
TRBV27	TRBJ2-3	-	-	ASREGSWGTDTQY
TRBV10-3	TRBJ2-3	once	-	AISVAGSTDTQY
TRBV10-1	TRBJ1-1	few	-	ASSSTGLTEAF
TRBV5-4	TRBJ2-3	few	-	ASSSLGFTDTQY
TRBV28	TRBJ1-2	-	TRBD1	ASSAPGQGVRGYT
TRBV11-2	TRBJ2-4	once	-	ASSGVAKNIQY
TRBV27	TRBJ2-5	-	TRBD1	ASRQQGGAGETQY
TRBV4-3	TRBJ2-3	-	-	ASSQASSTSDTQY
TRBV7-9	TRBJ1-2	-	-	ASSLASGYGYT
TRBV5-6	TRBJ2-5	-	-	ASEKKGTQY
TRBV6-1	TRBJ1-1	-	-	ASSTGYQNTEAF
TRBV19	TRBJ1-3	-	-	ASSISVAASNTIY
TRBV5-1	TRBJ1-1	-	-	ASSLGGTLTNTEAF
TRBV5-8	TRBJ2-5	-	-	ASSLAAGNRWETQY
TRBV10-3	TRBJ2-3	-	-	ATPGATADTQY
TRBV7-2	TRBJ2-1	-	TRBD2	ASSWTSGGSYNEQF
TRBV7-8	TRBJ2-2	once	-	AGGVSNTGELF
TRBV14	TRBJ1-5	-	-	ASSQLPAGHAYPNQPQH
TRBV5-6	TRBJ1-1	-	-	ASSLWRRDTEAF